One sample yielded the 32 T cell receptor beta chains listed below, sequenced in a study of shared clonotypes between healthy human individuals (dated by TCRdb to about 2020). CD8 naive samples were CD45RO-negative cells positively selected for CCR7, giving a CD45RA+CCR7+ population that excluded TemRA cells. The library was generated by the immunoSEQ multiplex PCR assay. TCRdb mirrors the immuneACCESS table, restricted to in-frame sequences. Some clones are absent from its copies; in checked studies, under half trace to an unresolved V gene, and the reason for the others is unknown. In all, the sample holds around 1.9 million clones, and roughly 91% of those were seen once. Clones ranked in the top ten supply approximately 1.7% of the sample. Material: naive CD8+ T cells from PBMCs. In light of the paper, this sample's cell subset or site label describes: CD45RA+CCR7+. The origin of the receptors is a man aged 18 to 35 in good health. Some clones in this sample may be carry-over from other donors' samples.

This chain links TRBV29-1 with TRBJ2-7; 7 bases agree with TRBD1. Germline V gives CDR1 SQVTM, CDR2 ANQGSEA. The CDR3 sequence is 13 residues long. Trimming at V came to 7 bases and at J to 2 bases, leaving 8 bases not matched to a gene. The chain's CDR3 is CSGIRDSPYEQYF. The CDR3 coding sequence is TGCAGCGGGATCCGGGACAGTCCCTACGAGCAGTACTTC.

This sequence joins TRBV27 and TRBJ2-2; tentative D call: TRBD1 (6 bases). Trimming took 5 bases from V and 1 from J, leaving 11 bases between them. There are 15 residues in the CDR3. The germline CDR1 and CDR2 sequences are MNHEY and SMNVEV (reference sequence). DNA of the CDR3: TGTGCCAGCAGTAGATGGGACAAGAACACCGGGGAGCTGTTTTTT. Translation gives CASSRWDKNTGELFF.

This chain connects TRBV7-9 to TRBJ2-7, with 9 bases aligning to TRBD1. In germline, CDR1 is SEHNR, CDR2 FQNEAQ (reference sequence). The CDR3 covers 18 residues. V lost 3 bases to trimming and J lost 3 bases; unmatched junction nucleotides: 15. The CDR3 coding sequence is TGTGCCAGCAGCTTGCAAGACGGGACAGGGATCTTCTACTACGAGCAGTACTTC. Protein product: CASSLQDGTGIFYYEQYF.

This CDR3 reads CASSYLDRDTDTQYF. The CDR3 DNA follows: TGTGCCAGCAGTTACTTGGACAGAGACACAGATACGCAGTATTTT. The rearrangement uses TRBV6-6 and TRBJ2-3, with D possibly TRBD1 on 6 matching bases. V was pared by 1 base and J by 2 bases, with 10 bases between. The CDR3 is 15 residues long. Germline CDR1 MNHNY, CDR2 SVGAGI (reference sequence).

This clone was detected only a few times. The genes are TRBV6-5 and TRBJ2-5; 7 nucleotides agree with TRBD1. CDR1 MNHEY and CDR2 SVGAGI come from the germline V gene. The CDR3 has 14 amino acids. Trimming cost V 0 bases and J 2 bases; bases outside gene matches: 0. This CDR3 is CASSYSGQQETQYF. In DNA form, the CDR3 reads TGTGCCAGCAGTTACTCGGGACAGCAAGAGACCCAGTACTTC.

V and J are TRBV27 and TRBJ1-2; 8 nucleotides line up with TRBD1. The J segment lost 5 bases and the V segment lost 0 bases, leaving 5 bases of the junction unmatched. The CDR3 is 15 residues long. Germline loops: CDR1 MNHEY, CDR2 SMNVEV (reference sequence). CDR3 amino acids: CASSLSDRGGYGYTF. The CDR3 nucleotides are TGTGCCAGCAGTTTATCCGACAGGGGAGGGTATGGCTACACCTTC.

The chain is built from TRBV4-3 and TRBJ1-2; possible D gene TRBD1, 5 bases. Germline V gene sequence: CDR1 LGHNA, CDR2 YSLEER. This CDR3 region has 14 residues. Trimming took off 1 base at V and 5 bases at J, with 11 bases between the two ends. The CDR3, as DNA: TGCGCCAGCAGCCAAGGGCGGGGGGGATATGGCTACACCTTC. It codes for CASSQGRGGYGYTF.

The chain carries TRBV13 and TRBJ2-3; 7 bases agree with TRBD2. V shed 8 bases and J 5 bases; nucleotides not matched to a gene: 19. The CDR3 sequence is 17 residues long. In germline, CDR1 is PRHDT, CDR2 FYEKMQ (reference sequence). CDR3 region: CASWPQEWREIIDTQYF. The CDR3 DNA reads TGTGCCAGCTGGCCCCAGGAATGGCGGGAGATCATAGATACGCAGTATTTT.

The rearrangement links TRBV7-2 to TRBJ2-2; 11 nucleotides align to TRBD2. Germline-derived CDR1 and CDR2 are SGHTA and FQGNSA. V shed 4 bases, J shed 7 bases, and the junction held 8 bases outside the gene matches. The CDR3 runs 16 residues. CDR3 loop: CASSSLAGGPVGELFF. The CDR3 nucleotides read TGTGCCAGCAGCTCCTTAGCGGGAGGGCCTGTCGGGGAGCTGTTTTTT.

This clone was detected only once. This chain links TRBV19 with TRBJ1-1; tentative D call: TRBD1 (6 bases). The CDR3 loop spans 15 amino acids. Per germline, CDR1 LNHDA and CDR2 SQIVND (reference sequence). V was cut by 5 bases and J by 4 bases, with 17 bases left in between. The CDR3 nucleotides are TGTGCCAGTAGTCTTTTTGGGGGGGCTGGCACTGAAGCTTTCTTT. Translation: CASSLFGGAGTEAFF.

The chain employs TRBV6-5 and TRBJ2-1, with D possibly matching TRBD2 (6 bases). V was pared by 8 bases and J by 9 bases, with 11 bases between. The CDR3 has 11 residues. CDR1 is MNHEY and CDR2 is SVGAGI in the germline V gene. The CDR3 nucleotides read TGTGCCAGCTTGGAGGGCCGTGAGCAGTTCTTC. Translation gives CASLEGREQFF.

This chain connects TRBV29-1 to TRBJ1-1, with 8 bases that match TRBD1. The length of the CDR3 is 12 residues. The junction had 4 bases not matched to a gene; V was cut back by 6 bases and J by 4 bases. CDR1 and CDR2 (germline): SQVTM, ANQGSEA. CDR3 in amino acids: CSVATGVTEAFF. CDR3 bases: TGCAGCGTAGCGACAGGGGTCACTGAAGCTTTCTTT.

The chain couples TRBV4-1 to TRBJ1-2; 10 bases agree with TRBD1. The V segment lost 0 bases and the J segment 0 bases; nucleotides outside the gene matches: 7. In germline, CDR1 is MGHRA, CDR2 YSYEKL. The CDR3 spans 18 residues. CDR3: CASSQDHGTGASNYGYTF. The CDR3 DNA is TGCGCCAGCAGCCAAGATCACGGGACAGGGGCCTCTAACTATGGCTACACCTTC.

The rearrangement links TRBV4-1 to TRBJ2-7; D is unclear. The CDR3 runs 16 residues. CDR1 and CDR2 from the germline V gene are MGHRA and YSYEKL. V lost 1 base to trimming and J lost 1 base, with 14 bases between them. CDR3 region: CASSQGALSRSYEQYF. The CDR3 region has the DNA TGCGCCAGCAGCCAAGGTGCGCTCTCAAGGTCCTACGAGCAGTACTTC.

The V gene is TRBV7-6, the J gene TRBJ2-7; weak D call: TRBD1 (7 bases). The V gene lost 4 bases and the J gene lost 1 base, with 17 bases spanning the gap. The CDR3 loop spans 16 amino acids. Germline-derived CDR1 and CDR2 are SGHVS and FNYEAQ. This CDR3 is CASSYPRAGGSYEQYF. The DNA of the CDR3 is TGTGCCAGCAGCTACCCCCGGGCAGGGGGGTCCTACGAGCAGTACTTC.

V and J are TRBV11-2 and TRBJ2-7; perhaps TRBD2 as D (5 bases). Germline CDR1 is SGHAT and CDR2 is FQNNGV. Trimming removed 2 bases from V and 2 bases from J, with 16 bases in between. The CDR3 length is 16 residues. The CDR3 DNA sequence: TGTGCCAGCAGCTTACTACGGACTCATACCACCTACGAGCAGTACTTC. Translation gives CASSLLRTHTTYEQYF.

The gene calls are TRBV25-1 and TRBJ1-1; D is perhaps TRBD1 (5 bases). The CDR3 spans 15 residues. CDR1 MGHDK and CDR2 SYGVNS come from the germline V gene. V was clipped by 8 bases and J by 3 bases, with 19 bases between them. The CDR3 loop reads CASAKGIFRDTEAFF. CDR3 in DNA: TGTGCCAGCGCGAAGGGGATCTTTAGGGACACTGAAGCTTTCTTT. Supplemented by reference TRBV25-1 and TRBJ1-1, the full variable domain reads EADIYQTPRYLVIGTGKKITLECSQTMGHDKMYWYQQDPGMELHLIHYSYGVNSTEKGDLSSESTVSRIRTEHFPLTLESARPSHTSQYLCASAKGIFRDTEAFFGQGTRLTVV.

The gene calls are TRBV9 and TRBJ1-2; weak D call: TRBD1 (5 bases). Trimming cost V 0 bases and J 8 bases, with 8 bases left between them. The CDR3 contains 12 residues. Germline CDR1 reads SGDLS; CDR2 reads YYNGEE. The CDR3 sequence is CASSVEGTGYTF. The DNA for the CDR3 is TGTGCCAGCAGCGTAGAAGGGACCGGCTACACCTTC. The entire variable domain, with the rest obtained from reference TRBV9 and TRBJ1-2, is as follows: DSGVTQTPKHLITATGQRVTLRCSPRSGDLSVYWYQQSLDQGLQFLIQYYNGEERAKGNILERFSAQQFPDLHSELNLSSLELGDSALYFCASSVEGTGYTFGSGTRLTVV.

The chain couples TRBV6-5 to TRBJ1-5, with no clear D. The CDR3 is made up of 14 amino acids. The V end was cut by 5 bases, the J end by 3 bases, with 11 bases between. Germline loops: CDR1 MNHEY, CDR2 SVGAGI. CDR3 sequence: CASSRLGNNQPQHF. CDR3 nucleotide sequence: TGTGCCAGCAGTAGACTAGGAAACAATCAGCCCCAGCATTTT.

The chain couples TRBV28 to TRBJ2-7; 7 nucleotides match TRBD2. Germline values: CDR1 MDHEN, CDR2 SYDVKM. The CDR3 length is 13 residues. The V and J ends lost 6 bases and 0 bases, in that order; junction bases with no gene match: 2. The CDR3 DNA reads TGTGCCAGCAGGCTAGCGGACTCCTACGAGCAGTACTTC. Residues: CASRLADSYEQYF.

The chain links TRBV28 to TRBJ1-3; D remains unclear. Between the trimmed V and J ends, which lost 6 bases and 0 bases, there was a span of 12 bases. This CDR3 has 15 residues. Germline CDR1 and CDR2: MDHEN and SYDVKM. The CDR3 bases are TGTGCCAGCAGACAAACAGTCCTCTCTGGAAACACCATATATTTT. The encoded protein is CASRQTVLSGNTIYF. The entire variable domain, with the rest obtained from reference TRBV28 and TRBJ1-3, is as follows: DVKVTQSSRYLVKRTGEKVFLECVQDMDHENMFWYRQDPGLGLRLIYFSYDVKMKEKGDIPEGYSVSREKKERFSLILESASTNQTSMYLCASRQTVLSGNTIYFGEGSWLTVV.

V gene TRBV19 combines with J gene TRBJ1-1; tentatively, D is TRBD1 (5 bases). The CDR3 spans 13 residues. V was clipped by 5 bases and J by 5 bases, with 12 bases between them. Germline CDR1 is LNHDA and CDR2 is SQIVND (reference sequence). The CDR3 here is CASSEWGLTEAFF. The CDR3 DNA reads as TGTGCCAGTAGTGAGTGGGGACTTACTGAAGCTTTCTTT.

V and J are TRBV27 and TRBJ2-7; no definite D call. This CDR3 has 14 residues. Germline V gene lookup returns CDR1 MNHEY and CDR2 SMNVEV (reference sequence). The V end lost 5 bases, the J end lost 5 bases, and 16 bases lay between the germline ends. The CDR3 DNA follows: TGTGCCAGCAGTCTTATGTGGGGATCGGACGAGCAGTACTTC. This sequence encodes CASSLMWGSDEQYF.

This rearrangement joins TRBV9 to TRBJ1-1; 7 bases are a match to TRBD1. The CDR3 is 14 residues long. Per the germline V gene, CDR1 is SGDLS and CDR2 is YYNGEE. J was trimmed by 3 bases and V by 3 bases; bases with no gene match: 5. DNA for the CDR3: TGTGCCAGCAGCGAACAGGGGTGGGACACTGAAGCTTTCTTT. Its translation is CASSEQGWDTEAFF.

The rearrangement links TRBV19 to TRBJ2-5; D tentatively reads TRBD1 or TRBD2 (5 bases each). V was clipped by 6 bases and J by 2 bases, with 16 bases between them. This CDR3 has 15 amino acids. Germline V gene data show CDR1 as LNHDA and CDR2 as SQIVND (reference sequence). The CDR3 here is CASRITGPTQETQYF. As DNA, the CDR3 is TGTGCCAGTAGGATCACGGGACCGACTCAAGAGACCCAGTACTTC. Combining the CDR3 with reference TRBV19 and TRBJ2-5 gives the whole variable domain DGGITQSPKYLFRKEGQNVTLSCEQNLNHDAMYWYRQDPGQGLRLIYYSQIVNDFQKGDIAEGYSVSREKKESFPLTVTSAQKNPTAFYLCASRITGPTQETQYFGPGTRLLVL.

This sequence joins TRBV19 and TRBJ1-2, with TRBD1 identical over 9 bases. This CDR3 contains 15 residues. Germline V CDR1 and CDR2: LNHDA, SQIVND (reference sequence). V dropped 3 bases and J dropped 7; count of bases not matched to a gene: 9. CDR3 residues: CASSIFGQGRTGYTF. In DNA, the CDR3 is TGTGCCAGTAGTATCTTCGGACAGGGGAGGACTGGCTACACCTTC. Full variable domain (remainder filled in from reference TRBV19 and TRBJ1-2): DGGITQSPKYLFRKEGQNVTLSCEQNLNHDAMYWYRQDPGQGLRLIYYSQIVNDFQKGDIAEGYSVSREKKESFPLTVTSAQKNPTAFYLCASSIFGQGRTGYTFGSGTRLTVV.

V usage is TRBV6-9 and J usage is TRBJ2-5; no clear D. The CDR3 covers 12 residues. The germline CDR1 and CDR2 sequences are MNHGY and SVAAGI. The V and J ends lost 11 bases and 3 bases respectively, with 13 bases between them. This CDR3 is CASRTEEETQYF. Here the CDR3 DNA reads TGTGCCTCCCGGACGGAAGAAGAGACCCAGTACTTC.

The chain recombines TRBV28 with TRBJ2-3; the D is unclear. The CDR3 totals 13 residues. Germline loops: CDR1 MDHEN, CDR2 SYDVKM. The germline V and J ends were trimmed by 2 bases and 6 bases, with 9 bases remaining between them. The DNA of the CDR3 is TGTGCCAGCAGTTTAACCATGGCGGATACGCAGTATTTT. Translated, it gives CASSLTMADTQYF.

The rearrangement uses TRBV28 and TRBJ2-2, with D unclear. CDR1 is MDHEN and CDR2 is SYDVKM in the germline V gene. This CDR3 has 16 amino acids. Trimming stripped 11 bases from V and 1 base from J, with 20 bases between. The CDR3 region is CAGRPSRALNTGELFF. The CDR3 nucleotides read TGTGCCGGTCGCCCGTCCCGGGCCCTGAACACCGGGGAGCTGTTTTTT. The full variable domain, in which reference TRBV28 and TRBJ2-2 provide the parts outside the CDR3, is DVKVTQSSRYLVKRTGEKVFLECVQDMDHENMFWYRQDPGLGLRLIYFSYDVKMKEKGDIPEGYSVSREKKERFSLILESASTNQTSMYLCAGRPSRALNTGELFFGEGSRLTVL.

This sequence joins TRBV4-1 and TRBJ2-1; tentatively, D is TRBD1 (6 bases). V was trimmed by 4 bases and J by 9 bases, leaving 10 bases between them. CDR1 and CDR2 (germline): MGHRA, YSYEKL. The CDR3 consists of 12 residues. The CDR3 protein is CASSPQGTEQFF. As DNA, the CDR3 is TGCGCCAGCAGCCCCCAGGGGACTGAGCAGTTCTTC.

This chain links TRBV4-1 with TRBJ2-7, with 10 bases fitting TRBD1. CDR3 length: 18 residues. Germline CDR1 is MGHRA and CDR2 is YSYEKL. V lost 2 bases, J lost 3 bases, and 13 bases stayed unmatched. The CDR3, as DNA: TGCGCCAGCAGCCAATTGGGACAGGGGTTCCCAGGGGGCTACGAGCAGTACTTC. Protein product: CASSQLGQGFPGGYEQYF.

The chain employs TRBV11-2 and TRBJ2-7; D might be TRBD2 (5 bases). The CDR3 is 15 residues long. V was cut by 2 bases and J by 3 bases, with 14 bases left in between. Germline V gene data show CDR1 as SGHAT and CDR2 as FQNNGV. Written as DNA, the CDR3 is TGTGCCAGCAGCTTAATCCCCGGGAAGTTCTACGAGCAGTACTTC. It specifies CASSLIPGKFYEQYF.